This entry describes one T cell receptor (beta chain). The germline V and J ends were trimmed by 0 bases and 2 bases, with 9 bases remaining between them. There are 15 residues in the CDR3. Germline V lookup: CDR1 SEHNR, CDR2 FQNEAQ (reference sequence). The data were taken from a study of blood T cell repertoires in COVID-19. Study details: The study drew acute and convalescent COVID-19 samples from the United States, Italy and Spain. Sources were T cells, B-cell-depleted T cells, or PBMCs; the material itself was cDNA or gDNA.

In the study's own analysis: Counts of nucleated cells, estimated from reference gene primer amplification, were obtained. TCRdb keeps only in-frame clones here, not all; method: immunoSEQ multiplex PCR. The V and J calls and the clone size are those of that table, but D and trimming were determined from the DNA. The repertoire holds about 190,000 clones, with about nine tenths as singletons. The sample comprised peripheral blood. This receptor was obtained from a man aged 40-50 years with acute or convalescent COVID-19. The rearrangement links TRBV7-9 to TRBJ2-3, with TRBD1 as a possible D gene (6 bases). This chain's CDR3 is CASSLARQDTDTQYF. For the CDR3, the DNA is TGTGCCAGCAGCTTAGCGCGACAGGACACAGATACGCAGTATTTT.